Below, 8 T cell receptor beta chains from the same sample are listed, as sequenced in a study of T cell responses to AZD1222 COVID-19 vaccine. TCRdb keeps only in-frame clones here, not all; method: immunoSEQ multiplex PCR. The table has about 77,000 clones, about 92% seen once. This material consisted of peripheral blood, taken 28 days after the second AZD1222 dose. Every receptor here comes from an adult who received the AZD1222 COVID-19 vaccine.

V usage is TRBV7-2 and J usage is TRBJ2-3; the match to TRBD2 covers 9 bases. Unmatched junction bases numbered 10, after V lost 8 bases and J lost 4 bases. This CDR3 has 15 residues. CDR1 and CDR2 (germline): SGHTA, FQGNSA. Here the CDR3 DNA reads TGTGCCAGCGCAGCGCAGGCGGGAGGGCCAGATACGCAGTATTTT. This codes for CASAAQAGGPDTQYF.

This clone has only one observation. In nucleotides, the CDR3 is TGTGCCAGCAGCCAAGGGACCTCCTACGAGCAGTACTTC. Amino acid sequence: CASSQGTSYEQYF. The rearrangement joins TRBV3-1 (or the pseudogene TRBV3-2) to TRBJ2-7; no clear D gene. Germline-derived CDR1 and CDR2 are LGHDT and YNNKEL (reference sequence). The CDR3 spans 13 residues. V was shortened by 1 base and J by 0 bases, with 4 bases between the two germline ends.

The chain couples TRBV7-2 to TRBJ1-2; 8 nucleotides align to TRBD1. This CDR3 spans 17 amino acids. The germline V gene has CDR1 SGHTA and CDR2 FQGNSA. The ends lost 2 bases at V and 6 bases at J; junction bases unmatched: 14. The CDR3 protein is CASSLSPLRGPGNGYTF. In DNA, the CDR3 is TGTGCCAGCAGCTTAAGTCCCCTCAGGGGGCCGGGGAATGGCTACACCTTC. The full variable domain, its missing parts supplied by reference TRBV7-2 and TRBJ1-2, is GAGVSQSPSNKVTEKGKDVELRCDPISGHTALYWYRQSLGQGLEFLIYFQGNSAPDKSGLPSDRFSAERTGGSVSTLTIQRTQQEDSAVYLCASSLSPLRGPGNGYTFGSGTRLTVV.

This chain's CDR3 is CASSPPWDRFEGVTYEQYF. The CDR3 DNA follows: TGTGCCAGCAGCCCCCCATGGGACAGGTTTGAGGGGGTAACCTACGAGCAGTACTTC. The gene calls are TRBV7-9 and TRBJ2-7; 8 nucleotides line up with TRBD1. The germline V gene encodes CDR1 SEHNR and CDR2 FQNEAQ (reference sequence). The CDR3 loop spans 19 amino acids. V trimming: 5 bases; J trimming: 2 bases; junction bases outside the gene matches: 20.

The J gene is TRBJ2-7, the V gene TRBV28; 9 bases match TRBD1. The ends lost 7 bases at V and 1 base at J; junction bases unmatched: 14. The CDR3 totals 17 residues. The V gene's germline CDR1 is MDHEN and CDR2 SYDVKM. CDR3 bases: TGTGCCAGCACCCGGACAGGGGTCGACCCAAGGTCCTACGAGCAGTACTTC. Its protein is CASTRTGVDPRSYEQYF.

This chain connects TRBV5-5 to TRBJ2-5, with a tentative D call TRBD1 (6 bases). V lost 0 bases, J lost 3 bases, and 18 bases lay in between. Per germline, CDR1 SGHKS and CDR2 YYEKEE (reference sequence). This CDR3 spans 17 amino acids. The chain's CDR3 is CASSLVWGRRGKETQYF. In DNA, the CDR3 is TGTGCCAGCAGCTTGGTTTGGGGCCGCAGGGGAAAAGAGACCCAGTACTTC.

The V call is TRBV19, the J call TRBJ2-7; 10 positions agree with TRBD1. Unmatched junction bases numbered 8, after V lost 4 bases and J lost 5 bases. The germline CDR1 and CDR2 sequences are LNHDA and SQIVND (reference sequence). The CDR3 is made up of 15 amino acids. CDR3 nucleotides: TGTGCCAGTAGTACCGGGACAGGGGATAGCCACGAGCAGTACTTC. Its translation: CASSTGTGDSHEQYF.

This clone came up once. This chain connects TRBV4-1 to TRBJ2-1; 14 bases agree with TRBD2. The CDR3 sequence is 18 residues long. The J segment lost 7 bases and the V segment lost 1 base, leaving 9 bases of the junction unmatched. The germline CDR1 and CDR2 sequences are MGHRA and YSYEKL. CDR3 nucleotide sequence: TGCGCCAGCAGCCAAGCTACCGGGACTAGCGGGAGTCGGAATGAGCAGTTCTTC. Amino acid sequence: CASSQATGTSGSRNEQFF.